The next 32 T cell receptor beta chains were all read from a single sample in a study of CD8+ T cells in alopecia areata. Treatment: oral pan-JAK inhibitor, 5-10 mg twice daily. Extracted RNA was reverse transcribed, and the resulting cDNA served as sequencing template. Sequencing used immunoSEQ multiplex PCR; TCRdb keeps in-frame clones, though not all of them. The table records about 100,000 clones, about four fifths of them present only once. The material sequenced was CD8+ T cells sorted from blood, taken at week 24, from a patient treated with tofacitinib. Receptors originate from a human donor with alopecia areata.

This sequence joins TRBV18 and TRBJ2-1; D perhaps matches TRBD2 (6 bases). This CDR3 has 17 residues. V gave up 2 bases and J gave up 7 bases, with 21 bases separating them. The V gene's germline CDR1 is KGHSH and CDR2 LQKENI. CDR3 DNA sequence: TGTGCCAGCTCACCAAGACCGGGACTCATGGTGGGAAATGAGCAGTTCTTC. Residues: CASSPRPGLMVGNEQFF. The full variable domain, in which reference TRBV18 and TRBJ2-1 provide the parts outside the CDR3, is NAGVMQNPRHLVRRRGQEARLRCSPMKGHSHVYWYRQLPEEGLKFMVYLQKENIIDESGMPKERFSAEFPKEGPSILRIQQVVRGDSAAYFCASSPRPGLMVGNEQFFGPGTRLTVL.

The CDR3 DNA is TGTGCCAGCAGCCCCCCGGCTGGGGAGGGTTACAATGAGCAGTTCTTC. Translated: CASSPPAGEGYNEQFF. The chain has TRBV9 and TRBJ2-1; the match to TRBD2 covers 7 bases. Per germline, CDR1 SGDLS and CDR2 YYNGEE. Unmatched junction bases numbered 11, after V lost 4 bases and J lost 4 bases. The CDR3 is 16 residues long.

The rearrangement uses TRBV6-6 and TRBJ2-1, with 11 bases matching TRBD1. The CDR3 length is 16 residues. Germline CDR1 reads MNHNY; CDR2 reads SVGAGI (reference sequence). The V gene end was trimmed by 0 bases and the J gene end by 8 bases; junction bases not matched to a gene: 6. This CDR3 reads CASSYSGQGGMHEQFF. In nucleotides, the CDR3 is TGTGCCAGCAGTTACTCGGGACAGGGGGGGATGCATGAGCAGTTCTTC.

V is TRBV30 and J is TRBJ2-3; 8 nucleotides agree with TRBD2. The germline V gene has CDR1 GTSNPN and CDR2 SVGIG (reference sequence). The CDR3 sequence is 14 residues long. V lost 6 bases and J lost 0; bases outside the gene matches: 5. CDR3 residues: CACQSSGSTDTQYF. CDR3 nucleotide sequence: TGTGCCTGTCAATCTAGCGGGAGCACAGATACGCAGTATTTT.

The chain carries TRBV6-6 and TRBJ2-5, with 8 bases identical to TRBD1. The germline V gene has CDR1 MNHNY and CDR2 SVGAGI (reference sequence). The CDR3 runs 14 residues. Trimming took 11 bases from V and 1 from J; bases not matched to a gene: 9. CDR3: CADRGYTTQETQYF. The CDR3 DNA is TGTGCCGACAGGGGTTATACTACCCAAGAGACCCAGTACTTC.

V is TRBV12-5 and J is TRBJ1-1; 7 bases are a match to TRBD1. CDR1 and CDR2 from the germline V gene are LGHNT and FRNRAP. Trimming took 2 bases from V and 4 from J; bases not matched to a gene: 7. There are 15 residues in the CDR3. CDR3 nucleotide sequence: TGTGCTAGTGGTTTGCAATCAACAGGGGCCACTGAAGCTTTCTTT. It yields the protein CASGLQSTGATEAFF.

The chain joins TRBV4-1 to TRBJ2-2; TRBD1 aligns across 8 bases. From germline, CDR1 is MGHRA and CDR2 YSYEKL. CDR3 size: 15 residues. Unmatched junction bases numbered 7, after V lost 6 bases and J lost 4 bases. CDR3 loop: CASSPGQGGTGELFF. CDR3 bases: TGCGCCAGCAGTCCCGGACAGGGAGGCACCGGGGAGCTGTTTTTT.

This clone was seen once. CDR3 coding DNA: TGCGCCAGCAGCCAAGTTGACGGAACCCAGCCCCAGCATTTT. Encoded protein: CASSQVDGTQPQHF. The rearrangement uses TRBV4-1 and TRBJ1-5; D not resolved. Germline assignment: CDR1 MGHRA and CDR2 YSYEKL. This CDR3 spans 14 amino acids. Deletions cut 1 base from V and 7 bases from J, with 11 bases between.

The rearrangement links TRBV5-6 to TRBJ2-2, with unresolved D. The V end was cut by 0 bases, the J end by 9 bases, with 3 bases between. CDR1 is SGHDT and CDR2 is YYEEEE in the germline V gene. This CDR3 is 11 amino acids long. CDR3 region: CASSLGRELFF. The DNA of the CDR3 is TGTGCCAGCAGCTTGGGCCGGGAGCTGTTTTTT.

The V gene is TRBV4-2, the J gene TRBJ2-5; no reliable D call. The germline CDR1 and CDR2 sequences are LGHNA and YNFKEQ. The CDR3 length is 16 residues. The V end lost 0 bases, the J end lost 7 bases, and 18 bases lay between the germline ends. Here the CDR3 reads CASSQDWATLMGTQYF. CDR3 in DNA: TGTGCCAGCAGCCAAGACTGGGCAACCCTGATGGGGACCCAGTACTTC.

This clone has a handful of counts. The chain carries TRBV7-9 and TRBJ1-1; 7 bases are a match to TRBD1. The CDR3 spans 13 residues. V gave up 5 bases and J gave up 7 bases; unmatched junction bases: 7. Germline assignment: CDR1 SEHNR and CDR2 FQNEAQ (reference sequence). The CDR3 DNA is TGTGCCAGCAGCCGCTCAGACAGGGATGAAGCTTTCTTT. This codes for CASSRSDRDEAFF.

The J gene is TRBJ1-1, the V gene TRBV7-6; D remains unclear. CDR3 length equals 13 residues. V was trimmed by 10 bases and J by 1 base, leaving 13 bases between them. CDR1 and CDR2 (germline): SGHVS, FNYEAQ. CDR3 in DNA: TGTGCCACAATCAGTACAGAGAACACTGAAGCTTTCTTT. This sequence encodes CATISTENTEAFF.

This chain connects TRBV7-2 to TRBJ2-5; TRBD1 is a possible D gene (5 bases). Germline CDR1 reads SGHTA; CDR2 reads FQGNSA. V lost 4 bases to trimming and J lost 1 base, with 10 bases between them. The CDR3 spans 14 residues. In DNA form, the CDR3 reads TGTGCCAGCAGCTCAGGGTTCTTCCAAGAGACCCAGTACTTC. This encodes CASSSGFFQETQYF. The variable domain in full, completed from reference TRBV7-2 and TRBJ2-5, reads GAGVSQSPSNKVTEKGKDVELRCDPISGHTALYWYRQSLGQGLEFLIYFQGNSAPDKSGLPSDRFSAERTGGSVSTLTIQRTQQEDSAVYLCASSSGFFQETQYFGPGTRLLVL.

The chain carries TRBV7-8 and TRBJ2-3, with unresolved D. The CDR3 has 16 amino acids. The V end was cut by 1 base, the J end by 0 bases, with 11 bases between. Germline V gene sequence: CDR1 SGHVS, CDR2 FQNEAQ. The CDR3: CASSLVGRRSTDTQYF. CDR3 bases: TGTGCCAGCAGCTTAGTGGGTAGGCGGAGCACAGATACGCAGTATTTT.

The rearrangement uses TRBV15 and TRBJ1-4, with a tentative D call TRBD1 (5 bases). Germline loops: CDR1 LNHNV, CDR2 YYDKDF (reference sequence). The CDR3 runs 16 residues. Trimming cost V 1 base and J 2 bases, with 11 bases left between them. The CDR3 sequence is CATSRVGAATNEKLFF. The DNA of the CDR3 is TGTGCCACCAGCAGAGTCGGGGCAGCGACTAATGAAAAACTGTTTTTT.

The V call is TRBV16, the J call TRBJ2-1; D remains ambiguous. This CDR3 has 14 residues. Germline V gives CDR1 KGHSY, CDR2 FQNENV. Trimming stripped 1 base from V and 6 bases from J, with 10 bases between. The CDR3 here is CASSQLTAINEQFF. The CDR3 region has the DNA TGTGCCAGCAGCCAATTAACTGCTATCAATGAGCAGTTCTTC. The full variable domain, in which reference TRBV16 and TRBJ2-1 provide the parts outside the CDR3, is GEEVAQTPKHLVRGEGQKAKLYCAPIKGHSYVFWYQQVLKNEFKFLISFQNENVFDETGMPKERFSAKCLPNSPCSLEIQATKLEDSAVYFCASSQLTAINEQFFGPGTRLTVL.

The genes are TRBV11-3 and TRBJ1-1, with a tentative D call TRBD1 (5 bases). The CDR3 covers 13 residues. Per the germline V gene, CDR1 is SGHNT and CDR2 is YENEEA. Between the trimmed V and J ends, which lost 1 base and 8 bases, there was a span of 11 bases. The CDR3 region has the DNA TGTGCCAGCAGCTTAGGTCCGGGGGAAGAAGCTTTCTTT. This gives the protein CASSLGPGEEAFF.

This clone occurred once. The chain has TRBV13 and TRBJ1-1; 8 bases map to TRBD1. Germline V gene sequence: CDR1 PRHDT, CDR2 FYEKMQ (reference sequence). With 5 bases clipped from V and 5 bases from J, the junction kept 4 bases outside the gene matches. The CDR3 runs to 13 residues. Here the CDR3 DNA reads TGTGCCAGCAGCGCGACAGGGGATACTGAAGCTTTCTTT. It encodes CASSATGDTEAFF.

The chain couples TRBV19 to TRBJ1-1; 7 bases map to TRBD1. Looked up from germline, CDR1 is LNHDA and CDR2 is SQIVND (reference sequence). J lost 0 bases, V lost 6 bases, and 4 bases had no gene match. CDR3 length equals 14 residues. CDR3 bases: TGTGCCAGTAGCCTGACAGGGATGAACACTGAAGCTTTCTTT. It yields the protein CASSLTGMNTEAFF.

The V gene is TRBV5-1, the J gene TRBJ2-3; 8 bases map to TRBD1. The CDR3 covers 14 residues. Germline V CDR1 and CDR2: SGHRS, YFSETQ. J lost 3 bases, V lost 2 bases, and 2 bases had no gene match. The CDR3 sequence is CASSFGQGTDTQYF. The DNA for the CDR3 is TGCGCCAGCAGCTTCGGACAGGGAACAGATACGCAGTATTTT.

The chain uses TRBV2 and TRBJ2-1; D is possibly TRBD2 (6 bases). V lost 2 bases and J lost 7, with 12 bases in between. Germline values: CDR1 SNHLY, CDR2 FYNNEI. This CDR3 comprises 14 residues. The CDR3 sequence is CASSERDFVNEQFF. CDR3 bases: TGTGCCAGCAGTGAACGGGACTTTGTGAATGAGCAGTTCTTC.

The chain links TRBV5-1 to TRBJ2-7; TRBD1 might be the D (6 bases). Deletions cut 4 bases from V and 0 bases from J, with 14 bases between. The CDR3 has 15 residues. Germline V CDR1 and CDR2: SGHRS, YFSETQ. The CDR3 loop is CASSPTTGSSYEQYF. Written as DNA, the CDR3 is TGCGCCAGCAGCCCTACGACAGGAAGCTCCTACGAGCAGTACTTC. Full variable domain (missing parts from reference TRBV5-1 and TRBJ2-7): KAGVTQTPRYLIKTRGQQVTLSCSPISGHRSVSWYQQTPGQGLQFLFEYFSETQRNKGNFPGRFSGRQFSNSRSEMNVSTLELGDSALYLCASSPTTGSSYEQYFGPGTRLTVT.

The chain uses TRBV18 and TRBJ1-2, with a tentative D call TRBD1 (6 bases). The CDR3 totals 14 residues. Trimming pared 3 bases from V and 3 bases from J, leaving 11 bases between. CDR1 is KGHSH, CDR2 LQKENI, per germline. The CDR3 here is CASSPRGQHYGYTF. The CDR3 DNA follows: TGTGCCAGCTCACCTCGGGGACAACACTATGGCTACACCTTC.

The J gene is TRBJ2-1, the V gene TRBV6-6, with D possibly TRBD2 on 6 matching bases. Germline V lookup: CDR1 MNHNY, CDR2 SVGAGI (reference sequence). The CDR3 spans 15 residues. The V end lost 3 bases, the J end lost 5 bases, and 14 bases lay between the germline ends. The CDR3 nucleotides are TGTGCCAGCAGTTATACGGTAGGGAGGAACAATGAGCAGTTCTTC. Amino acids: CASSYTVGRNNEQFF.

The chain couples TRBV4-2 to TRBJ2-7; TRBD1 might be the D (5 bases). V lost 0 bases to trimming and J lost 4 bases, with 10 bases between them. The CDR3 is 14 residues long. Germline CDR1 reads LGHNA; CDR2 reads YNFKEQ. The CDR3 loop reads CASSQDQGSYEQYF. CDR3 in DNA: TGTGCCAGCAGCCAAGATCAGGGTTCGTACGAGCAGTACTTC.

The chain uses TRBV30 and TRBJ1-6; TRBD1 is a possible D gene (5 bases). Germline loops: CDR1 GTSNPN, CDR2 SVGIG (reference sequence). Trimming stripped 0 bases from V and 5 bases from J, with 11 bases between. The CDR3 runs to 15 residues. The CDR3 spells CAWSVGQGNNSPLHF. CDR3 DNA: TGTGCCTGGAGTGTCGGGCAGGGAAATAATTCACCCCTCCACTTT. The full variable domain, completed using reference TRBV30 and TRBJ1-6, is SQTIHQWPATLVQPVGSPLSLECTVEGTSNPNLYWYRQAAGRGLQLLFYSVGIGQISSEVPQNLSASRPQDRQFILSSKKLLLSDSGFYLCAWSVGQGNNSPLHFGNGTRLTVT.

This clone was found a few times. J is TRBJ1-2 and V is TRBV29-1, with 9 bases aligning to TRBD1. V gave up 5 bases and J gave up 3 bases; unmatched junction bases: 4. This CDR3 is built from 13 residues. Per germline, CDR1 SQVTM and CDR2 ANQGSEA. DNA of the CDR3: TGCAGCGTTACAGGGGGCGAAGACTATGGCTACACCTTC. This translates into CSVTGGEDYGYTF.

This clone was found once. The chain couples TRBV27 to TRBJ1-2; D is unresolved. V was shortened by 6 bases and J by 8 bases, with 10 bases between the two germline ends. CDR1 is MNHEY and CDR2 is SMNVEV in the germline V gene (reference sequence). The CDR3 covers 11 residues. The CDR3 coding sequence is TGTGCCAGCAGAAACGGAGTGGGCTACACCTTC. Its protein is CASRNGVGYTF.

This chain joins TRBV6-6 and TRBJ2-1, with D uncertain. Germline V lookup: CDR1 MNHNY, CDR2 SVGAGI (reference sequence). The CDR3 length is 12 residues. V was shortened by 2 bases and J by 12 bases, with 11 bases between the two germline ends. The CDR3: CASSYPVERQFF. The CDR3 bases are TGTGCCAGCAGTTACCCTGTGGAGAGGCAGTTCTTC.

This clone was picked up many times. This chain links TRBV7-8 with TRBJ2-3; D call uncertain. V gave up 6 bases and J gave up 4 bases, with 8 bases separating them. This CDR3 region has 12 residues. The V gene's germline CDR1 is SGHVS and CDR2 FQNEAQ. The CDR3 spells CASSWDPDTQYF. CDR3 sequence (DNA): TGTGCCAGCAGTTGGGATCCAGATACGCAGTATTTT.

V and J are TRBV4-3 and TRBJ2-1, with a weak D call TRBD1 (6 bases). Per the germline V gene, CDR1 is LGHNA and CDR2 is YSLEER. V gave up 3 bases and J gave up 4 bases, with 10 bases separating them. The CDR3 is 14 amino acids. This chain's CDR3 is CASSQGAGYNEQFF. In DNA, the CDR3 is TGCGCCAGCAGCCAGGGGGCAGGATACAATGAGCAGTTCTTC.

This chain joins TRBV29-1 and TRBJ2-1, with D hard to call. Germline V gives CDR1 SQVTM, CDR2 ANQGSEA. V dropped 6 bases and J dropped 3 bases, with 6 bases sitting between them. The CDR3 has 11 residues. The CDR3: CSVLLYNEQFF. Written as DNA, the CDR3 is TGCAGCGTCTTACTCTACAATGAGCAGTTCTTC.